This T cell receptor beta chain was sequenced during a study of Ad26.COV2.S vaccination and SARS-CoV-2 variants. About the study: Donor was one of the participants in the Ad26.COV2.S arm of the COV1001 trial. Study-wide points: Possibly, TCR breadth and depth analyses underestimated total T cell responses.

Remarks on this clone: Antigen unknown.

This CDR3 is 14 amino acids long. The V and J ends lost 0 bases and 9 bases respectively, with 17 bases between them. Germline values: CDR1 GTSNPN, CDR2 SVGIG (reference sequence). Assay: immunoSEQ multiplex PCR; the TCRdb copy retains only in-frame clones and omits some. The data show 380,000 or so clones, 83% seen once. Treatment noted: around 19 received Ad26.COV2.S at low or high dose, single or two shots; roughly 5 received placebo; per-sample allocation not given. The samples date from day 63 after the first vaccine or placebo injection. Donation was by an adult aged 18-55 years who was in Boston.

This TCR derives from a person between 18 and 65 years old who received the Ad26.COV2.S COVID-19 vaccine or a placebo. The V call is TRBV30, the J call TRBJ1-1; tentatively, D is TRBD1 (5 bases). This sample comprised peripheral blood, obtained in a trial of Ad26.COV2.S vaccine versus placebo. The CDR3 nucleotides read TGTGCCTGGAGTGTACATAAGGGGCTAATCAAAGCTTTCTTT. Amino acid sequence: CAWSVHKGLIKAFF. Based on the CDR3 plus reference TRBV30 and TRBJ1-1, the full variable domain is SQTIHQWPATLVQPVGSPLSLECTVEGTSNPNLYWYRQAAGRGLQLLFYSVGIGQISSEVPQNLSASRPQDRQFILSSKKLLLSDSGFYLCAWSVHKGLIKAFFGQGTRLTVV.